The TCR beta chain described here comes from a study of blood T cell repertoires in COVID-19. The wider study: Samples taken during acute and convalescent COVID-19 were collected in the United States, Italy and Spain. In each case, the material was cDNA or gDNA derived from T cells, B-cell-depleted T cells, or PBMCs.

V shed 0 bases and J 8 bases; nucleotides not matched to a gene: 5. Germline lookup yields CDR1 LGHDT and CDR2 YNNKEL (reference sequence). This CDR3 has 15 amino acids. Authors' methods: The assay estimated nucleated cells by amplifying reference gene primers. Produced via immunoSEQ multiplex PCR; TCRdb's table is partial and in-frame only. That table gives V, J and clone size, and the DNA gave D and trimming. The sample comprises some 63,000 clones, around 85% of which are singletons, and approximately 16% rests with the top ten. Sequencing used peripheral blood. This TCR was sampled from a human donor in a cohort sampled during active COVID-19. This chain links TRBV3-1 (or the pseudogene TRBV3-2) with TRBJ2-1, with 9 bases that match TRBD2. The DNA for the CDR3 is TGTGCCAGCAGCCAAGATGGTCTAGCGGGGTATGAGCAGTTCTTC. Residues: CASSQDGLAGYEQFF.